The T cell receptor (beta chain) under discussion was sequenced for a study of vaccination and CD4 T cells after COVID-19. Across the whole study: Between diagnosis and the drawing of post-COVID samples lay a median roughly 91 days (range 35 to 161).

With respect to this clonotype: Its antigen is as yet unknown.

Cultured CD4+ T cells had their DNA profiled by the Oncomine TCR Beta short-read assay. TCRdb passed the PCR reads through MiXCR, listing each CDR3 protein once. The sample lists about 12,000 distinct CDR3 sequences; 40% to 45% were seen once. The V gene's germline CDR1 is SGHVS and CDR2 FQNEAQ. This CDR3 spans 15 amino acids. Losses at the gene ends were 6 bases for V and 8 bases for J; bases not matched to a gene: 5. The treatment is: approximately nine-day PBMC culture with coronavirus spike peptide pools or control peptides (ViraFEST assay). This receptor was obtained from a human donor who had recovered from COVID-19. The genes are TRBV7-8 and TRBJ2-2, with 14 bases lining up with TRBD2. Specimen: CD4+ T cells from blood, cultured in vitro. The CDR3 region has the DNA TGTGCCAGCAGTCTAGGACTAGCGGGAGGAGGGGAGCTGTTTTTT. Its translation is CASSLGLAGGGELFF.